This T cell receptor (beta chain) was obtained from a study of T-cell memory formation after mild COVID-19. This clonotype was seen a few times. Between the trimmed V and J ends, which lost 6 bases and 2 bases, there was a span of 15 bases. The germline V gene encodes CDR1 MNHEY and CDR2 SVGAGI. The CDR3 totals 15 residues. Each CDR3 protein gets one entry after TCRdb re-called the 5' RACE reads with MiXCR. The sample consists of about 450,000 distinct CDR3 sequences, around a quarter of them appearing once. The sample consisted of PBMCs or a T cell subset sorted from them (not recorded which). V is TRBV6-5 and J is TRBJ2-3; D possibly matches TRBD1 or TRBD2 (5 bases each). The origin of this receptor is an adult woman who had mild COVID-19 (a few samples of this study predate the infection). Cell type and time point are not known. The CDR3 spells CASSPGRTNTDTQYF. The CDR3 nucleotides read TGTGCCAGCAGCCCGGGACGGACCAACACAGATACGCAGTATTTT.